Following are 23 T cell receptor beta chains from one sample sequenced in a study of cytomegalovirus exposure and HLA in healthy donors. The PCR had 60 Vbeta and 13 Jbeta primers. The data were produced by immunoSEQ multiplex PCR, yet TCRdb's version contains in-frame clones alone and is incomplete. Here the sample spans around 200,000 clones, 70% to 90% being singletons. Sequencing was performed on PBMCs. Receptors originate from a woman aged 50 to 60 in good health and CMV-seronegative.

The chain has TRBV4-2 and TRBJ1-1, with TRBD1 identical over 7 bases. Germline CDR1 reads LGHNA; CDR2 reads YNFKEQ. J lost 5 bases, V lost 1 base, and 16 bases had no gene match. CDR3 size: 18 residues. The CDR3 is CASSQGPTGDAGGTEAFF. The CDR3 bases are TGTGCCAGCAGCCAAGGCCCCACAGGGGACGCAGGTGGAACTGAAGCTTTCTTT.

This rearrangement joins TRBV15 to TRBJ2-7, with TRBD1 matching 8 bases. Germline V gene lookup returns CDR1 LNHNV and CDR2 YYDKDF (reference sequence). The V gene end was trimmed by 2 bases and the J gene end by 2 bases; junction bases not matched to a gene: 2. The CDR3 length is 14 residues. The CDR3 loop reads CATSRPQGAYEQYF. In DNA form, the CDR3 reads TGTGCCACCAGCAGACCACAGGGGGCCTACGAGCAGTACTTC.

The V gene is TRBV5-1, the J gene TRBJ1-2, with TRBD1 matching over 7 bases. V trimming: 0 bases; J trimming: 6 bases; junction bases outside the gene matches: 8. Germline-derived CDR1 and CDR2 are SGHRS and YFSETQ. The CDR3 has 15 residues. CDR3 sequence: CASSLGQGEGNGYTF. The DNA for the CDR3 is TGCGCCAGCAGCTTGGGGCAGGGGGAAGGTAATGGCTACACCTTC.

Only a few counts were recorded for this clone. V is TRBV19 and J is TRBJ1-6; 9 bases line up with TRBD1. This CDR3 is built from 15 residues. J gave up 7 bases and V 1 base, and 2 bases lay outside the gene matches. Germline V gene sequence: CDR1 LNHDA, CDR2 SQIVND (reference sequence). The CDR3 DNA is TGTGCCAGTAGTATAGGTGGACAGGGGAATTCACCCCTCCACTTT. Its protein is CASSIGGQGNSPLHF.

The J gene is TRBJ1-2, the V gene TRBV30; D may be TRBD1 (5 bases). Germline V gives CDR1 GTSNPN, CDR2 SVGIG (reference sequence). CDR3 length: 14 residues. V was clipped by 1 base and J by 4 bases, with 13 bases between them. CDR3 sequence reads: CAWSAGTGGYGYTF. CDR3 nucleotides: TGTGCCTGGAGTGCGGGGACTGGGGGCTATGGCTACACCTTC.

The CDR3 is CASSLLTSGSLSGELFF. The CDR3 DNA sequence: TGTGCCAGCAGCTTATTAACTAGCGGGAGTCTTTCCGGGGAGCTGTTTTTT. V is TRBV5-6 and J is TRBJ2-2; 11 bases line up with TRBD2. The CDR3 spans 17 residues. The germline CDR1 and CDR2 sequences are SGHDT and YYEEEE. Trimming took 2 bases from V and 6 from J; bases not matched to a gene: 9.

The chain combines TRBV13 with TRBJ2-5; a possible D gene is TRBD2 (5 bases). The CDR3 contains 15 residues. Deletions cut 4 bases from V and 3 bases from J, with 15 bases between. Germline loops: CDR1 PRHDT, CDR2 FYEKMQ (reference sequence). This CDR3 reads CASSSILESKETQYF. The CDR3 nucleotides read TGTGCCAGCAGCTCCATACTAGAGAGCAAAGAGACCCAGTACTTC.

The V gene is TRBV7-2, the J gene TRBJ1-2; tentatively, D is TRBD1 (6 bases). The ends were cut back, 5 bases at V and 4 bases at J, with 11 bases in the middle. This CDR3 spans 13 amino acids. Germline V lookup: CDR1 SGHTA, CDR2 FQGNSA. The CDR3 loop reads CASSPGTFYGYTF. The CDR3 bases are TGTGCCAGCAGCCCCGGGACATTCTATGGCTACACCTTC.

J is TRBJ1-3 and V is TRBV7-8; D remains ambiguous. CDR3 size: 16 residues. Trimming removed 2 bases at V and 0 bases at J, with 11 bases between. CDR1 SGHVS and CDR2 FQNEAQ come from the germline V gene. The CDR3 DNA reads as TGTGCCAGCAGCTTATCACCCGGTCACTCTGGAAACACCATATATTTT. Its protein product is CASSLSPGHSGNTIYF.

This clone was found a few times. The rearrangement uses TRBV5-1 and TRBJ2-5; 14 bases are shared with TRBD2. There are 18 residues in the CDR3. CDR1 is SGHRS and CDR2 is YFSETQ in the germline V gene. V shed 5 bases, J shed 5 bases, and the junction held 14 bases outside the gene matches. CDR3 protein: CASSYGTGRTSGRETQYF. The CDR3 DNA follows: TGCGCCAGCAGTTACGGGACAGGGAGGACTAGCGGGAGGGAGACCCAGTACTTC.

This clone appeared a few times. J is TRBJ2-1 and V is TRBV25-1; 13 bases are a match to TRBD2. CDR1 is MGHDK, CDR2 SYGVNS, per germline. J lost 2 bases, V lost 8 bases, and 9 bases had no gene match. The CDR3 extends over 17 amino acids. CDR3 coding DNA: TGTGCCAGCTCCTTCGGGGGGACTAGCGGGGCCTACAATGAGCAGTTCTTC. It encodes CASSFGGTSGAYNEQFF.

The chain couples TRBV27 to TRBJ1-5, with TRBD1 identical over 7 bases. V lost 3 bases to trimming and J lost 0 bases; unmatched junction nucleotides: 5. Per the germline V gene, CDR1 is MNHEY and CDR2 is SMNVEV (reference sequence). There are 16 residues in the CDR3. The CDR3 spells CASSLTGIYSNQPQHF. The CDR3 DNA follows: TGTGCCAGCAGTTTGACAGGGATTTATAGCAATCAGCCCCAGCATTTT.

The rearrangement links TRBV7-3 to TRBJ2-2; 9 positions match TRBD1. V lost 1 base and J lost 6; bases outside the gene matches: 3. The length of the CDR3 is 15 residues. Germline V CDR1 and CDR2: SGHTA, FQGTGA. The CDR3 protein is CASSLNRQGAGELFF. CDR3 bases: TGTGCCAGCAGCTTAAATAGACAGGGGGCCGGGGAGCTGTTTTTT.

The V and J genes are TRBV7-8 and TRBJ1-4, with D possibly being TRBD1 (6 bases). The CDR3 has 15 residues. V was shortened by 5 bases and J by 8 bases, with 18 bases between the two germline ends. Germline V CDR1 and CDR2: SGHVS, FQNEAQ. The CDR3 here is CASSPITGTREKLFF. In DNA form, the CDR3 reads TGTGCCAGCAGCCCCATTACCGGGACACGGGAAAAACTGTTTTTT.

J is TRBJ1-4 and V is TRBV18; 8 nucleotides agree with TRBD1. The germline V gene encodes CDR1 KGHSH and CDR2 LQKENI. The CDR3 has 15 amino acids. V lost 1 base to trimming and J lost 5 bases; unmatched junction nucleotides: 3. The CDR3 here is CASSPLTGENEKLFF. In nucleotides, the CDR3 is TGTGCCAGCTCACCACTGACAGGGGAAAATGAAAAACTGTTTTTT. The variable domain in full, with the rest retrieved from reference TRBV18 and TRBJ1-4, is NAGVMQNPRHLVRRRGQEARLRCSPMKGHSHVYWYRQLPEEGLKFMVYLQKENIIDESGMPKERFSAEFPKEGPSILRIQQVVRGDSAAYFCASSPLTGENEKLFFGSGTQLSVL.

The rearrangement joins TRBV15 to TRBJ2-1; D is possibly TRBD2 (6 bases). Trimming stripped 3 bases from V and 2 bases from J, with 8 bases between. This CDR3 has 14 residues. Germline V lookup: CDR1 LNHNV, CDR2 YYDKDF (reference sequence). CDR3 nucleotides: TGTGCCACCAGCAGGACGGGAGCCTACAATGAGCAGTTCTTC. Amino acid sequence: CATSRTGAYNEQFF. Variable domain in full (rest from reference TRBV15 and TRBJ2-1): DAMVIQNPRYQVTQFGKPVTLSCSQTLNHNVMYWYQQKSSQAPKLLFHYYDKDFNNEADTPDNFQSRRPNTSFCFLDIRSPGLGDTAMYLCATSRTGAYNEQFFGPGTRLTVL.

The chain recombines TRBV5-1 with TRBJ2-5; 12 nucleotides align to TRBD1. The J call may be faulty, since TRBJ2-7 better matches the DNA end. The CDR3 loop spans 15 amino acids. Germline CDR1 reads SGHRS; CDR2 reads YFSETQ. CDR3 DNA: TGCGCCAGCAGCTTGCCAGGGACAGGGGGCAACGAGCAGTACTTC. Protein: CASSLPGTGGNEQYF.

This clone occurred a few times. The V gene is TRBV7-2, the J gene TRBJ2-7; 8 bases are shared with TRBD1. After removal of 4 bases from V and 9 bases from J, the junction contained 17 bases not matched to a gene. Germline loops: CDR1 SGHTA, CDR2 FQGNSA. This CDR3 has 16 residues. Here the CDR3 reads CASSSTWDRFGKGQYF. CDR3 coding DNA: TGTGCCAGCAGCTCGACCTGGGACAGGTTCGGAAAGGGGCAGTACTTC. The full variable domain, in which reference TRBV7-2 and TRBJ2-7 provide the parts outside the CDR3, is GAGVSQSPSNKVTEKGKDVELRCDPISGHTALYWYRQSLGQGLEFLIYFQGNSAPDKSGLPSDRFSAERTGGSVSTLTIQRTQQEDSAVYLCASSSTWDRFGKGQYFGPGTRLTVT.

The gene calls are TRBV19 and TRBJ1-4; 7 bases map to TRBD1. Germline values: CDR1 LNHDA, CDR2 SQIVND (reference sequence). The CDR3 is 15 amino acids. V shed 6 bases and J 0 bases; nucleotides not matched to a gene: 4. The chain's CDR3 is CASSGQAATNEKLFF. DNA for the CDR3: TGTGCCAGTAGCGGACAGGCTGCAACTAATGAAAAACTGTTTTTT.

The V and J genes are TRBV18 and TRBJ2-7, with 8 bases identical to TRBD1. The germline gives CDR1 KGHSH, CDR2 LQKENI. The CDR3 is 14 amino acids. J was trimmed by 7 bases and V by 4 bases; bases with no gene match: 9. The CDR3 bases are TGTGCCAGCTCACGGACGGACAGGGCTGGGGAGCAGTACTTC. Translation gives CASSRTDRAGEQYF.

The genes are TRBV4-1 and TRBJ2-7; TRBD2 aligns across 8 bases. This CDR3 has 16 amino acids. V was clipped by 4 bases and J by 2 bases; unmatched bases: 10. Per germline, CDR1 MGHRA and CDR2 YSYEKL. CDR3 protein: CASSLLSGGEAYEQYF. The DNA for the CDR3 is TGCGCCAGCAGCCTTTTGAGCGGGGGTGAGGCCTACGAGCAGTACTTC.

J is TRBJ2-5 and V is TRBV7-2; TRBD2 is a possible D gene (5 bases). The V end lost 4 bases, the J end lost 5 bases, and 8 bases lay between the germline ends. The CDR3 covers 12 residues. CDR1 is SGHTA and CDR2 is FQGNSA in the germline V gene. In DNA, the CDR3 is TGTGCCAGCAGCTACTCGGGGGAGACCCAGTACTTC. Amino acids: CASSYSGETQYF.

CDR3 DNA sequence: TGTGCCAGCAGCTTGGGGCGGTACGAGCAGTACTTC. Its translation is CASSLGRYEQYF. The chain joins TRBV7-6 to TRBJ2-7; maybe TRBD1 (5 bases). The ends were cut back, 3 bases at V and 4 bases at J, with 7 bases in the middle. Germline values: CDR1 SGHVS, CDR2 FNYEAQ. The CDR3 spans 12 residues.